This TCR beta chain is drawn from a study of blood T cells in healthy people across ages. Trimming pared 6 bases from V and 5 bases from J, leaving 11 bases between. Per germline, CDR1 MNHNY and CDR2 SVGAGI (reference sequence). This CDR3 has 13 amino acids. Primed by a sample-barcoded 5' primer and a J-beta primer mix, a second PCR proceeded for about 6 to 12 cycles. Via MiXCR, TCRdb re-called the 5' RACE reads, giving one row per CDR3 protein. The data show 890,000 or so distinct CDR3 sequences, with around 68% seen just once and around 30% held by the top ten. The receptor's source is a man between 25 and 39 years old in good health. The sequenced sample consisted of blood. This sequence joins TRBV6-6 and TRBJ2-1; D gene uncertain. The CDR3 coding sequence is TGTGCCAGCAGGCGAGGACGGGACAATGAGCAGTTCTTC. Translating gives CASRRGRDNEQFF.